This T cell receptor beta chain was captured in a study of blood T cell repertoires in COVID-19. Background on the study: From T cells, B-cell-depleted T cells, or PBMCs came the material, which was cDNA or gDNA.

Germline loops: CDR1 MNHEY, CDR2 SMNVEV (reference sequence). V lost 6 bases and J lost 5; bases outside the gene matches: 5. The CDR3 length is 13 residues. Original handling: The assay estimated nucleated cells by amplifying reference gene primers. The method was immunoSEQ multiplex PCR; TCRdb's version includes in-frame clones alone and lacks a portion of them. Clone size and the V and J calls come from that table; the DNA yielded D and trimming. The data show 120,000 to 150,000 clones, with roughly 84% seen just once and around 2.5% held by the top ten. Material: peripheral blood. The sequence was obtained from a human donor with acute or convalescent COVID-19. The donor label of this sample is uncertain. The chain has TRBV27 and TRBJ2-3; 7 positions match TRBD1. The CDR3 region has the DNA TGTGCCAGCAGGCAGACAGGGAAAGATACGCAGTATTTT. Translation gives CASRQTGKDTQYF.